One sample yielded the 6 T cell receptor beta chains listed below, sequenced in a study of T cell changes during pregnancy in multiple sclerosis. This table comes from immunoSEQ multiplex PCR, and its TCRdb copy is limited to in-frame clones, with some not included. The profile shows over 90,000 clones, under 95% of them singletons. The sample consisted of peripheral blood, taken before pregnancy. The origin of the receptors is a female donor with multiple sclerosis, enrolled in a pregnancy study.

The chain links TRBV7-6 to TRBJ1-6; 8 nucleotides agree with TRBD1. V dropped 2 bases and J dropped 5; count of bases not matched to a gene: 2. The CDR3 length is 15 residues. CDR1 is SGHVS and CDR2 is FNYEAQ in the germline V gene. The CDR3 protein is CASSLLGQDNSPLHF. The CDR3 DNA reads as TGTGCCAGCAGCTTACTGGGACAGGATAATTCACCCCTCCACTTT.

The chain carries TRBV19 and TRBJ1-5; 9 bases agree with TRBD1. CDR3 length equals 15 residues. Trimming removed 3 bases from V and 9 bases from J; junction bases left unmatched: 9. CDR1 LNHDA and CDR2 SQIVND come from the germline V gene (reference sequence). CDR3 coding DNA: TGTGCCAGTAGTATTCAGGGACAGGGCTTTTGGCCCCAGCATTTT. This encodes CASSIQGQGFWPQHF.

The J gene is TRBJ1-1, the V gene TRBV11-3; tentatively, D is TRBD1 (6 bases). Trimming took 2 bases from V and 2 from J, leaving 15 bases between them. CDR1 is SGHNT, CDR2 YENEEA, per germline. The CDR3 loop spans 16 amino acids. CDR3 in amino acids: CASSLRSTGPNTEAFF. The CDR3, as DNA: TGTGCCAGCAGCTTAAGATCGACAGGACCTAACACTGAAGCTTTCTTT.

The V and J genes are TRBV29-1 and TRBJ2-7; 8 bases align to TRBD1. The CDR3 consists of 13 residues. V lost 7 bases, J lost 7 bases, and 12 bases stayed unmatched. In germline, CDR1 is SQVTM, CDR2 ANQGSEA. The CDR3 is CSGRPDRAGEQYF. The CDR3 DNA reads TGCAGCGGCCGACCGGACAGGGCAGGGGAGCAGTACTTC.

The V gene is TRBV11-2, the J gene TRBJ2-3; the match to TRBD2 covers 12 bases. The CDR3 is 17 residues long. Germline CDR1 reads SGHAT; CDR2 reads FQNNGV. The V gene end was trimmed by 4 bases and the J gene end by 6 bases; junction bases not matched to a gene: 11. For the CDR3, the DNA is TGTGCCAGCAGCTCCGGAGGGGGACTAGCGGGCTCCGATACGCAGTATTTT. This gives the protein CASSSGGGLAGSDTQYF. Together with reference TRBV11-2 and TRBJ2-3, the CDR3 gives the full variable domain: EAGVAQSPRYKIIEKRQSVAFWCNPISGHATLYWYQQILGQGPKLLIQFQNNGVVDDSQLPKDRFSAERLKGVDSTLKIQPAKLEDSAVYLCASSSGGGLAGSDTQYFGPGTRLTVL.

The rearrangement joins TRBV7-9 to TRBJ1-2, with no clear D. This CDR3 comprises 12 residues. V was pared by 10 bases and J by 0 bases, with 9 bases between. In germline, CDR1 is SEHNR, CDR2 FQNEAQ (reference sequence). The CDR3 reads CATRGTNYGYTF. CDR3 sequence (DNA): TGTGCCACCCGAGGTACTAACTATGGCTACACCTTC.